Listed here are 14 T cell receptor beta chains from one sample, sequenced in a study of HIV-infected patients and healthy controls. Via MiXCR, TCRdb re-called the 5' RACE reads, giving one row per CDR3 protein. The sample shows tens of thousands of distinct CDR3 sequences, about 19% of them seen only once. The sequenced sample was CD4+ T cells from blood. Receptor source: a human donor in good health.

The CDR3 coding sequence is TGTGCCTGGACCCGAGGACAGGTCGAGCAGTTCTTC. Translating gives CAWTRGQVEQFF. The genes are TRBV30 and TRBJ2-1; 7 bases match TRBD1. The CDR3 runs 12 residues. Trimming at V came to 4 bases and at J to 10 bases, leaving 7 bases not matched to a gene. Germline V gene lookup returns CDR1 GTSNPN and CDR2 SVGIG (reference sequence).

CDR3 in DNA: TGTGCCAGCAGCTTGGAGGACAGGGGGCGTGGGGAGACCCAGTACTTC. As protein: CASSLEDRGRGETQYF. This chain joins TRBV5-4 and TRBJ2-5; 11 bases are a match to TRBD1. The germline V gene encodes CDR1 SGHNT and CDR2 YYREEE (reference sequence). Germline trimming cut 0 bases from V and 5 bases from J; bases unmatched to any gene: 6. This CDR3 region has 16 residues. Filled out from reference TRBV5-4 and TRBJ2-5, the complete variable domain reads ETGVTQSPTHLIKTRGQQVTLRCSSQSGHNTVSWYQQALGQGPQFIFQYYREEENGRGNFPPRFSGLQFPNYSSELNVNALELDDSALYLCASSLEDRGRGETQYFGPGTRLLVL.

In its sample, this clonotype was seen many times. The CDR3 nucleotides are TGCGCCAGCAGCGCTGACAGGGGTCTAACCGGGGAGCTGTTTTTT. This codes for CASSADRGLTGELFF. This chain uses TRBV10-2 with TRBJ2-2; 8 bases match TRBD1. This CDR3 is 15 amino acids long. From germline, CDR1 is WSHSY and CDR2 SAAADI. The trim removed 6 bases at V and 5 bases at J, leaving 8 bases unmatched.

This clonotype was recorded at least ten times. The CDR3 loop reads CASSQGVETEAFF. The DNA of the CDR3 is TGTGCCAGCAGTCAGGGCGTAGAGACTGAAGCTTTCTTT. This chain connects TRBV6-2 or TRBV6-3 to TRBJ1-1, with D perhaps matching TRBD1 (5 bases). The CDR3 has 13 amino acids. V lost 5 bases and J lost 5, with 12 bases in between. In germline, CDR1 is MNHEY, CDR2 SVGEGT.

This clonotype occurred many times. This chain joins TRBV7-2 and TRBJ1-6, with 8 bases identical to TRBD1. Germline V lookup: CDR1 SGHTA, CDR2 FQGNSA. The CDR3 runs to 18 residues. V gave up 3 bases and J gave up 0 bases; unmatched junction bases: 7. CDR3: CASSLARGHSSYNSPLHF. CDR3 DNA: TGTGCCAGCAGCTTGGCCAGGGGGCATAGCTCCTATAATTCACCCCTCCACTTT.

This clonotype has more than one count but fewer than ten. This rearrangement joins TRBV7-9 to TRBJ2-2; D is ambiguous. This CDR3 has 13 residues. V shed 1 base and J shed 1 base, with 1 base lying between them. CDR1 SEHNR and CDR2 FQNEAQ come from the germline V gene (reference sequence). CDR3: CASSLGNTGELFF. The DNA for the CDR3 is TGTGCCAGCAGCTTAGGGAACACCGGGGAGCTGTTTTTT. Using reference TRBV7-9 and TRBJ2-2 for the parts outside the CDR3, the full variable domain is DTGVSQNPRHKITKRGQNVTFRCDPISEHNRLYWYRQTLGQGPEFLTYFQNEAQLEKSRLLSDRFSAERPKGSFSTLEIQRTEQGDSAMYLCASSLGNTGELFFGEGSRLTVL.

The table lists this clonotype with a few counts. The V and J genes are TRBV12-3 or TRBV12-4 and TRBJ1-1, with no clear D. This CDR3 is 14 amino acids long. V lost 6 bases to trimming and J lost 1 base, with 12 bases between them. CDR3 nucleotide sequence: TGTGCCAGCAGCCGCCTAGGGCGGAACACTGAAGCTTTCTTT. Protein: CASSRLGRNTEAFF.

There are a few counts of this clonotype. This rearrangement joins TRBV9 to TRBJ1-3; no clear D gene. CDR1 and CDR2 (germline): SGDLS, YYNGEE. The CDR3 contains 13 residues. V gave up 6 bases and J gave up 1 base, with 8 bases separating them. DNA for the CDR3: TGTGCCAGCACTGGCGGGTCTGGAAACACCATATATTTT. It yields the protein CASTGGSGNTIYF. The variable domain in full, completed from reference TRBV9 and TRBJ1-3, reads DSGVTQTPKHLITATGQRVTLRCSPRSGDLSVYWYQQSLDQGLQFLIQYYNGEERAKGNILERFSAQQFPDLHSELNLSSLELGDSALYFCASTGGSGNTIYFGEGSWLTVV.

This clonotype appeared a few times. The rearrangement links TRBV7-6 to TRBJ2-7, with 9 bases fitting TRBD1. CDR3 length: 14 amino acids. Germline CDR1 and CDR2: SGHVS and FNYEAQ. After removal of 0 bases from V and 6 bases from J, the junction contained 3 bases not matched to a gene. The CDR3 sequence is CASSLAGQGLEQYF. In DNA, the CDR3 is TGTGCCAGCAGCTTAGCGGGACAGGGCCTCGAGCAGTACTTC.

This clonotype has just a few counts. The CDR3 DNA reads as TGTGCCTGGAGTGTCGAGGCTAATCAGCCCCAGCATTTT. Translating gives CAWSVEANQPQHF. This chain uses TRBV30 with TRBJ1-5, with D uncertain. Germline CDR1 GTSNPN, CDR2 SVGIG (reference sequence). This CDR3 has 13 amino acids. Trimming removed 0 bases from V and 4 bases from J, with 7 bases in between. The entire variable domain, with the rest obtained from reference TRBV30 and TRBJ1-5, is as follows: SQTIHQWPATLVQPVGSPLSLECTVEGTSNPNLYWYRQAAGRGLQLLFYSVGIGQISSEVPQNLSASRPQDRQFILSSKKLLLSDSGFYLCAWSVEANQPQHFGDGTRLSIL.

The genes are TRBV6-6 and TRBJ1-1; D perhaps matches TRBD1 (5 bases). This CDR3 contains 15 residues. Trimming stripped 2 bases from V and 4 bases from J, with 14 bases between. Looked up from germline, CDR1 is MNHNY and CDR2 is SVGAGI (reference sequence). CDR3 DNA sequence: TGTGCCAGCAGTTACAGCGGGACCCGGAGCACTGAAGCTTTCTTT. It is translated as CASSYSGTRSTEAFF.

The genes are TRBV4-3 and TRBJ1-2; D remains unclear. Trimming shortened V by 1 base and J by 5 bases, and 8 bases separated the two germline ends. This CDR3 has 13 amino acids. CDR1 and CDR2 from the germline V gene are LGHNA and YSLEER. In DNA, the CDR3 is TGCGCCAGCAGCCAAGCCGAGGGATATGGCTACACCTTC. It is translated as CASSQAEGYGYTF.

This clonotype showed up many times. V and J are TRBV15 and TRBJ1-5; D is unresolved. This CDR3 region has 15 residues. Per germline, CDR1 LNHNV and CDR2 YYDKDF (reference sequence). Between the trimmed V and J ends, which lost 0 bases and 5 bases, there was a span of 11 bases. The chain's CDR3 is CATSRDGREDQPQHF. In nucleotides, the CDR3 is TGTGCCACCAGCAGAGATGGCCGGGAGGATCAGCCCCAGCATTTT. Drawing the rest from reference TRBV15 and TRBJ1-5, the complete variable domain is DAMVIQNPRYQVTQFGKPVTLSCSQTLNHNVMYWYQQKSSQAPKLLFHYYDKDFNNEADTPDNFQSRRPNTSFCFLDIRSPGLGDTAMYLCATSRDGREDQPQHFGDGTRLSIL.

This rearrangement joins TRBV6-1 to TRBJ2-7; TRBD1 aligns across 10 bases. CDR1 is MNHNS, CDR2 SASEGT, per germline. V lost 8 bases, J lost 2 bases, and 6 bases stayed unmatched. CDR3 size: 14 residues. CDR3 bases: TGTGCCAGCGCACTTGGACAGGGGGCCTACGAGCAGTACTTC. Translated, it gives CASALGQGAYEQYF.